The 9 T cell receptor beta chains given below trace back to one sample, sequenced in a study of blood T cells in healthy people across ages. Then a second PCR, running roughly 7 to 11 cycles, was carried out with a sample-barcoded 5' primer and a J-beta primer mix. TCRdb re-derived calls from the 5' RACE reads in MiXCR, one entry per CDR3 protein. The sample includes about 970,000 distinct CDR3 sequences, roughly half of them seen just once. The specimen was blood. These receptors all stem from a woman between 55 and 75 years old in good health.

V is TRBV6-5 and J is TRBJ2-3; no reliable D call. From germline, CDR1 is MNHEY and CDR2 SVGAGI. The CDR3 contains 13 residues. Trimming took off 7 bases at V and 6 bases at J, with 14 bases between the two ends. The DNA of the CDR3 is TGTGCCAGCACTCCCGCCATGGGGGATACGCAGTATTTT. Amino acids: CASTPAMGDTQYF.

The chain joins TRBV5-1 to TRBJ2-3; D uncertain. The CDR3 has 16 residues. The germline V and J ends were trimmed by 2 bases and 0 bases, with 13 bases remaining between them. The germline V gene encodes CDR1 SGHRS and CDR2 YFSETQ. The CDR3 region is CASSFGYDGSTDTQYF. CDR3 DNA sequence: TGCGCCAGCAGCTTTGGGTACGACGGAAGCACAGATACGCAGTATTTT. Together with reference TRBV5-1 and TRBJ2-3, the CDR3 gives the full variable domain: KAGVTQTPRYLIKTRGQQVTLSCSPISGHRSVSWYQQTPGQGLQFLFEYFSETQRNKGNFPGRFSGRQFSNSRSEMNVSTLELGDSALYLCASSFGYDGSTDTQYFGPGTRLTVL.

The V gene is TRBV6-5, the J gene TRBJ2-7; 7 nucleotides align to TRBD1. After removal of 7 bases from V and 0 bases from J, the junction contained 6 bases not matched to a gene. This CDR3 is 14 amino acids long. Germline V gene lookup returns CDR1 MNHEY and CDR2 SVGAGI. The CDR3 sequence is CASKGGPSSYEQYF. In DNA form, the CDR3 reads TGTGCCAGCAAAGGGGGCCCAAGCTCCTACGAGCAGTACTTC.

The chain links TRBV5-1 to TRBJ2-1; 8 nucleotides line up with TRBD1. Trimming cost V 4 bases and J 2 bases; bases outside gene matches: 11. The CDR3 is 17 amino acids. Germline CDR1 SGHRS, CDR2 YFSETQ. The DNA for the CDR3 is TGCGCCAGCAGCACCGGGACAGGAATCATCACCTACAATGAGCAGTTCTTC. Translated: CASSTGTGIITYNEQFF.

In its sample, this clonotype was seen once. The V and J genes are TRBV5-1 and TRBJ2-1; D call uncertain. With 4 bases removed from V and 5 bases from J, the gap between germline ends came to 22 bases. There are 17 residues in the CDR3. Germline V gives CDR1 SGHRS, CDR2 YFSETQ. CDR3 region: CASSIPLVRPRNNEQFF. The CDR3 coding sequence is TGCGCCAGCAGCATACCCCTGGTGAGACCACGGAACAATGAGCAGTTCTTC.

Turning to this clonotype: The junction does not match germline at one end; this may be a read error. The rearrangement joins TRBV7-8 to TRBJ2-1; a weak D match, TRBD1 (6 bases). The CDR3 spans 13 residues. CDR1 SGHVS and CDR2 FQNEAQ come from the germline V gene. CDR3: CASSRQAHNEQFF. The CDR3 coding sequence is TGTGCCAGCAGCCGACAGGCCCACAATGAGCAATTCTTC.

Of note for this clonotype: Sequence at one end of the junction differs from germline and may be a read error. The gene calls are TRBV27 and TRBJ2-7; D may correspond to TRBD1 or TRBD2 (5 bases each). Germline assignment: CDR1 MNHEY and CDR2 SMNVEV (reference sequence). The CDR3 loop spans 12 amino acids. CDR3 sequence: CACSRGVYEQYF. CDR3 DNA sequence: TGTGCCTGCAGTCGAGGGGTCTACGAGCAGTACTTC.

This clonotype was picked up a small number of times. The genes are TRBV3-1 and TRBJ2-7; TRBD1 or TRBD2 may be the D gene (5 bases each). The CDR3 is made up of 16 amino acids. Between the trimmed V and J ends, which lost 0 bases and 7 bases, there was a span of 19 bases. Per germline, CDR1 LGHDT and CDR2 YNNKEL (reference sequence). As DNA, the CDR3 is TGTGCCAGCAGCCAAGAACGGGGCCCCTTTCTTGGAGAGCAGTACTTC. Encoded protein: CASSQERGPFLGEQYF.

V is TRBV27 and J is TRBJ2-2, with 12 bases identical to TRBD1. The CDR3 sequence is 15 residues long. CDR1 is MNHEY and CDR2 is SMNVEV in the germline V gene (reference sequence). V lost 6 bases, J lost 7 bases, and 6 bases stayed unmatched. CDR3 sequence: CASSVGTGGHGELFF. The CDR3, as DNA: TGTGCCAGCAGCGTAGGGACAGGGGGCCACGGGGAGCTGTTTTTT.